This passage covers 13 T cell receptor beta chains from one sample sequenced in a study of T cell repertoires in cytomegalovirus infection. In TCRdb, the reads were re-called with MiXCR into one record per CDR3 protein. The table records 300,000 or so distinct CDR3 sequences, under 30% of them present only once. The sample comprised PBMCs. These TCRs come from a human donor in good health (CMV status not recorded). Some clones in this sample may be carry-over from other donors' samples.

This clonotype was seen a few times. This chain links TRBV6-2 or TRBV6-3 with TRBJ1-5, with a weak D call TRBD1 (6 bases). The V and J ends lost 5 bases and 3 bases respectively, with 11 bases between them. The CDR3 consists of 14 residues. Germline loops: CDR1 MNHEY, CDR2 SVGEGT. This CDR3 is CASSPRTANQPQHF. The DNA of the CDR3 is TGTGCCAGCAGTCCCCGGACAGCCAATCAGCCCCAGCATTTT.

J is TRBJ2-1 and V is TRBV7-7; 10 bases align to TRBD1. Per germline, CDR1 SSHAT and CDR2 FNYEAQ (reference sequence). The CDR3 contains 20 residues. V lost 5 bases and J lost 0; bases outside the gene matches: 16. CDR3 in amino acids: CASSPRVRTGGDSSYNEQFF. In DNA, the CDR3 is TGTGCCAGCAGCCCTAGGGTCAGGACAGGGGGAGATAGCTCCTACAATGAGCAGTTCTTC.

This clonotype has only a few counts. The chain has TRBV7-9 and TRBJ2-2, with 9 bases fitting TRBD1. The CDR3 has 15 residues. Germline values: CDR1 SEHNR, CDR2 FQNEAQ (reference sequence). The V segment lost 5 bases and the J segment 6 bases; nucleotides outside the gene matches: 7. The DNA for the CDR3 is TGTGCCAGCAGCCGGACAGGGGAAAGATCCGGGGAGCTGTTTTTT. Translated: CASSRTGERSGELFF. Together with reference TRBV7-9 and TRBJ2-2, the CDR3 gives the full variable domain: DTGVSQNPRHKITKRGQNVTFRCDPISEHNRLYWYRQTLGQGPEFLTYFQNEAQLEKSRLLSDRFSAERPKGSFSTLEIQRTEQGDSAMYLCASSRTGERSGELFFGEGSRLTVL.

The gene calls are TRBV7-2 and TRBJ1-1; D unresolved. Trimming took 4 bases from V and 1 from J, leaving 10 bases between them. Germline CDR1 SGHTA, CDR2 FQGNSA. This CDR3 has 14 amino acids. The CDR3 spells CASSYLWANTEAFF. The CDR3 DNA follows: TGTGCCAGCAGCTACCTATGGGCGAACACTGAAGCTTTCTTT.

The V call is TRBV19, the J call TRBJ2-3; 12 bases align to TRBD2. Trimming removed 7 bases from V and 2 bases from J; junction bases left unmatched: 7. This CDR3 is 16 amino acids long. Germline V gene lookup returns CDR1 LNHDA and CDR2 SQIVND (reference sequence). The CDR3 loop is CASTPGLAGITDTQYF. For the CDR3, the DNA is TGTGCCAGTACCCCCGGACTAGCGGGGATCACAGATACGCAGTATTTT.

The chain joins TRBV30 to TRBJ2-7; 10 bases match TRBD2. Germline assignment: CDR1 GTSNPN and CDR2 SVGIG (reference sequence). The ends lost 2 bases at V and 7 bases at J; junction bases unmatched: 8. The CDR3 has 14 amino acids. DNA for the CDR3: TGTGCCTGGAGTCGGCTAGCGGGAGTCGGGGAGCAGTACTTC. It codes for CAWSRLAGVGEQYF.

V is TRBV9 and J is TRBJ2-7, with D tentatively TRBD1 (6 bases). There are 14 residues in the CDR3. Trimming pared 4 bases from V and 6 bases from J, leaving 17 bases between. Germline CDR1 SGDLS, CDR2 YYNGEE. The CDR3 coding sequence is TGTGCCAGCAGCTTACGTCCGACAGGCGTCGAGCAGTACTTC. This sequence encodes CASSLRPTGVEQYF.

The rearrangement links TRBV24-1 to TRBJ2-3; unclear D gene. Trimming took off 3 bases at V and 5 bases at J, with 17 bases between the two ends. Germline lookup yields CDR1 KGHDR and CDR2 SFDVKD. The CDR3 spans 16 residues. The CDR3 DNA is TGTGCCACCAGTGATCCGACAAGGGATGGAAAAGATACGCAGTATTTT. This sequence encodes CATSDPTRDGKDTQYF.

At least ten counts were recorded for this clonotype. The chain has TRBV7-2 and TRBJ1-2; D gene ambiguous. CDR1 SGHTA and CDR2 FQGNSA come from the germline V gene. This CDR3 spans 13 amino acids. V was cut by 1 base and J by 9 bases, with 12 bases left in between. CDR3 DNA: TGTGCCAGCAGCTTAGGGCTTCTTGTCAGCTACACCTTC. Translated, it gives CASSLGLLVSYTF. Supplemented by reference TRBV7-2 and TRBJ1-2, the full variable domain reads GAGVSQSPSNKVTEKGKDVELRCDPISGHTALYWYRQSLGQGLEFLIYFQGNSAPDKSGLPSDRFSAERTGGSVSTLTIQRTQQEDSAVYLCASSLGLLVSYTFGSGTRLTVV.

In this sample, this clonotype turned up many times. The chain combines TRBV7-2 with TRBJ1-1; no firm D call. Germline CDR1 and CDR2: SGHTA and FQGNSA. V lost 5 bases and J 12 bases, leaving 19 bases between the germline ends. The CDR3 is made up of 13 amino acids. CDR3 bases: TGTGCCAGCAGCAATCTCGGGCCGGGAGGATCTTTCTTT. It yields the protein CASSNLGPGGSFF.

This clonotype occurred many times. This rearrangement joins TRBV7-2 to TRBJ2-7; D unresolved. Per the germline V gene, CDR1 is SGHTA and CDR2 is FQGNSA. V gave up 3 bases and J gave up 2 bases, with 8 bases separating them. The CDR3 loop spans 13 amino acids. The CDR3 protein is CASSFFGTYEQYF. The CDR3, as DNA: TGTGCCAGCAGCTTCTTCGGAACCTACGAGCAGTACTTC.

The V gene is TRBV2, the J gene TRBJ2-3; TRBD2 matches at 12 bases. The CDR3 consists of 15 residues. Germline loops: CDR1 SNHLY, CDR2 FYNNEI. V was clipped by 8 bases and J by 4 bases; unmatched bases: 7. CDR3 protein: CASRRLAGGADTQYF. The CDR3 region has the DNA TGTGCCAGCCGCCGCCTAGCGGGAGGGGCAGATACGCAGTATTTT.

The gene calls are TRBV28 and TRBJ2-2; D may be TRBD1 or TRBD2 (6 bases each). V shed 5 bases and J shed 3 bases, with 22 bases lying between them. This CDR3 has 18 amino acids. The germline gives CDR1 MDHEN, CDR2 SYDVKM. The CDR3 region has the DNA TGTGCCAGCAGTACGTTTAACTCGCAGGGGACTCACACCGGGGAGCTGTTTTTT. This translates into CASSTFNSQGTHTGELFF. Filled out from reference TRBV28 and TRBJ2-2, the complete variable domain reads DVKVTQSSRYLVKRTGEKVFLECVQDMDHENMFWYRQDPGLGLRLIYFSYDVKMKEKGDIPEGYSVSREKKERFSLILESASTNQTSMYLCASSTFNSQGTHTGELFFGEGSRLTVL.